Reported below is one T cell receptor (beta chain). Followed longitudinally, the Seattle patients had been enrolled during active infection. These data originate in a study of blood T cell repertoires in COVID-19. Study-level information: Researchers got acute and convalescent COVID-19 samples from the United States, Italy and Spain. The cDNA or gDNA used as material had been derived from T cells, B-cell-depleted T cells, or PBMCs.

Per the original data handling: Amplifying reference gene primers gave estimates of nucleated cell counts. Assay: immunoSEQ multiplex PCR; the TCRdb copy retains only in-frame clones and omits some. That table is the source of V, J and clone size, and D and trimming were worked out from the DNA. The sample comprises roughly 200,000 clones, 82% of which are singletons, and around 8% rests with the top ten. The germline gives CDR1 MDHEN, CDR2 SYDVKM. CDR3 size: 11 residues. Trimming cost V 6 bases and J 4 bases, with 7 bases left between them. The J gene is TRBJ2-7, the V gene TRBV28, with D uncertain. Sequenced sample: peripheral blood. The sequence derives from a woman of 80 years or more with COVID-19, enrolled during active disease. The CDR3 here is CASSHQYEQYF. The CDR3 DNA is TGTGCCAGCAGCCATCAGTACGAGCAGTACTTC.